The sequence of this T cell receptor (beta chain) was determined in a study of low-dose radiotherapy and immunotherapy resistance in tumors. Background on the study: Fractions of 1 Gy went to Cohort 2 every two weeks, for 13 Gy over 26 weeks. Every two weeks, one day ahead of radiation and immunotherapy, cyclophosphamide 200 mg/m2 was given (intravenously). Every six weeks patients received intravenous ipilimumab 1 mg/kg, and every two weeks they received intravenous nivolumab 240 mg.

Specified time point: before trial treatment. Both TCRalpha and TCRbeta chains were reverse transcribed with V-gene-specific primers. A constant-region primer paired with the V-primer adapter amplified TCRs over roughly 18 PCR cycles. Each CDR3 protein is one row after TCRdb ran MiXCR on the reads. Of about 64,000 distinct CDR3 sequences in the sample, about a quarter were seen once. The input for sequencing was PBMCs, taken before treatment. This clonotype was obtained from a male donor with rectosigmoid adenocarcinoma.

Here the CDR3 DNA reads TGCGCCAGCAGCACCGACACTTTCAAGGGCTACGAGCAGTACTTC. Amino acids: CASSTDTFKGYEQYF. The rearrangement links TRBV5-1 to TRBJ2-7; D call uncertain. V was trimmed by 4 bases and J by 3 bases, leaving 17 bases between them. Germline CDR1 reads SGHRS; CDR2 reads YFSETQ. The CDR3 consists of 15 residues.